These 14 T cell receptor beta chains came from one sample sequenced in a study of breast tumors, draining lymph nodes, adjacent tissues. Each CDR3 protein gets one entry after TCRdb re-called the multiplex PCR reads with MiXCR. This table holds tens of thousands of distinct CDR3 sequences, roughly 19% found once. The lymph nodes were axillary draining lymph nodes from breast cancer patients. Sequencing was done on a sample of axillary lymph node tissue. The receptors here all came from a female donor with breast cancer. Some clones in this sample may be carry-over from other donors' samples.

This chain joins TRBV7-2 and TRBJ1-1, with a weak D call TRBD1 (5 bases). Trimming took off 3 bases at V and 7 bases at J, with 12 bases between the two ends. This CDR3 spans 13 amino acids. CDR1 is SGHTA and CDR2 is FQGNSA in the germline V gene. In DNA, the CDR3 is TGTGCCAGCAGCTTTGGGGGGGATTTTGAAGCTTTCTTT. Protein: CASSFGGDFEAFF. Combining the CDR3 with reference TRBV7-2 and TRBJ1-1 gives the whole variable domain GAGVSQSPSNKVTEKGKDVELRCDPISGHTALYWYRQSLGQGLEFLIYFQGNSAPDKSGLPSDRFSAERTGGSVSTLTIQRTQQEDSAVYLCASSFGGDFEAFFGQGTRLTVV.

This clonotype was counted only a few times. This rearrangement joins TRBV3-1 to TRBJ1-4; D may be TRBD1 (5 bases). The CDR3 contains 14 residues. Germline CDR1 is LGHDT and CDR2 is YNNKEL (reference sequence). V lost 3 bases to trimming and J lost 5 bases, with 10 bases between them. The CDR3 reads CASSQDTLNEKLFF. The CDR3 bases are TGTGCCAGCAGCCAGGACACATTAAATGAAAAACTGTTTTTT.

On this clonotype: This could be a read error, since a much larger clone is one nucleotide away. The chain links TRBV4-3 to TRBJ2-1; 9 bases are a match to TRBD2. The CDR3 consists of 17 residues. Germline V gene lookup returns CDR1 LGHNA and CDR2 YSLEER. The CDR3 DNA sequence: TGCACCAGCAGCCATGGATTAGCGGGAGAAACAGCCAATGAGCAGTTCTTC. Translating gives CTSSHGLAGETANEQFF.

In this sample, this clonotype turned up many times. The CDR3 DNA reads TGTGCCAGCAGTAAGCCCGCAGGGGTTGTCAATCAGCCCCAGCATTTT. It yields the protein CASSKPAGVVNQPQHF. The chain links TRBV6-1 to TRBJ1-5; D is possibly TRBD1 (6 bases). The CDR3 extends over 16 amino acids. With 5 bases removed from V and 3 bases from J, the gap between germline ends came to 17 bases. Germline assignment: CDR1 MNHNS and CDR2 SASEGT.

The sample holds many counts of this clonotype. DNA for the CDR3: TGTGCCACCAGCAGAGATCGAGGACAGGGGTATCACGAGCAGTACTTC. It yields the protein CATSRDRGQGYHEQYF. The rearrangement links TRBV15 to TRBJ2-7; 9 bases map to TRBD1. The CDR3 has 16 residues. V lost 0 bases and J lost 5; bases outside the gene matches: 8. Germline CDR1 LNHNV, CDR2 YYDKDF (reference sequence).

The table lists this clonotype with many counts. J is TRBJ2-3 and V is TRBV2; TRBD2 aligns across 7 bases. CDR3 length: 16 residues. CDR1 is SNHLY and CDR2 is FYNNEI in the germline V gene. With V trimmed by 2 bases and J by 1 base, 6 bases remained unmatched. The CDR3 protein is CASSERAGARTDTQYF. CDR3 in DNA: TGTGCCAGCAGTGAACGGGCGGGAGCGCGCACAGATACGCAGTATTTT. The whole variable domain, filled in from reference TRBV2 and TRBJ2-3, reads EPEVTQTPSHQVTQMGQEVILRCVPISNHLYFYWYRQILGQKVEFLVSFYNNEISEKSEIFDDQFSVERPDGSNFTLKIRSTKLEDSAMYFCASSERAGARTDTQYFGPGTRLTVL.

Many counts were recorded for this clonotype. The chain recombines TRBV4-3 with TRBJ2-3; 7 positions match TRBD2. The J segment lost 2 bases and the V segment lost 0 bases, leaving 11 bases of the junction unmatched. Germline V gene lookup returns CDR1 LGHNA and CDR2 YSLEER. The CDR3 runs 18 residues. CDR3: CASSQEVGAGKHTDTQYF. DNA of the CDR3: TGCGCCAGCAGCCAAGAAGTTGGAGCGGGGAAACACACAGATACGCAGTATTTT.

The CDR3 region has the DNA TGTGCCAGTAGTATCGGGGGGGGCACTGAAGCTTTCTTT. Translating it yields CASSIGGGTEAFF. The chain carries TRBV19 and TRBJ1-1, with D perhaps matching TRBD1 (5 bases). Germline V gene lookup returns CDR1 LNHDA and CDR2 SQIVND (reference sequence). Trimming removed 3 bases from V and 4 bases from J, with 9 bases in between. The CDR3 is made up of 13 amino acids.

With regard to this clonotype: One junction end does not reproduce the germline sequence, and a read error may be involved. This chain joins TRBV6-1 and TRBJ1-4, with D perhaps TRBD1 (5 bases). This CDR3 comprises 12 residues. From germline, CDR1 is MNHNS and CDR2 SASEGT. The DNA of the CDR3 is TGTGCCAGCAGTGATTGGGACCGTCAACTGTCTTTC. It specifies CASSDWDRQLSF.

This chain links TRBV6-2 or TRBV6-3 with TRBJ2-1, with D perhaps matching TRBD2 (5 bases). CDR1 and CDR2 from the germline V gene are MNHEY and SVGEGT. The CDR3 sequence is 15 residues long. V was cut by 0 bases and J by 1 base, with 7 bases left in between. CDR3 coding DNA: TGTGCCAGCAGTTACTCCAGCGGATCCTACAATGAGCAGTTCTTC. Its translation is CASSYSSGSYNEQFF.

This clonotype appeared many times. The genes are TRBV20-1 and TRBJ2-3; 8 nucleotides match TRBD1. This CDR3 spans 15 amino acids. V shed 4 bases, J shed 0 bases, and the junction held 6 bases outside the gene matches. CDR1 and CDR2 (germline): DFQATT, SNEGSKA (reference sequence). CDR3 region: CSATRQGSSTDTQYF. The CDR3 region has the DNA TGCAGTGCTACACGACAGGGGTCTAGCACAGATACGCAGTATTTT.

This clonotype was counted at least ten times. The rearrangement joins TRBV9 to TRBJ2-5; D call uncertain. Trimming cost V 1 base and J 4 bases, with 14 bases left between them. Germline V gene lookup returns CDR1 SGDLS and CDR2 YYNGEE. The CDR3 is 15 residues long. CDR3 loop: CASSVTPGWGETQYF. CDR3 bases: TGTGCCAGCAGCGTAACCCCTGGGTGGGGAGAGACCCAGTACTTC.

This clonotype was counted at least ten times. CDR3 bases: TGCAGCGTGTCCCCGCAGTCTGTCGGCCACGAGCAGTACTTC. The encoded protein is CSVSPQSVGHEQYF. The rearrangement links TRBV29-1 to TRBJ2-7; D gene uncertain. The CDR3 runs 14 residues. Trimming removed 6 bases from V and 5 bases from J, with 20 bases in between. Germline V lookup: CDR1 SQVTM, CDR2 ANQGSEA.

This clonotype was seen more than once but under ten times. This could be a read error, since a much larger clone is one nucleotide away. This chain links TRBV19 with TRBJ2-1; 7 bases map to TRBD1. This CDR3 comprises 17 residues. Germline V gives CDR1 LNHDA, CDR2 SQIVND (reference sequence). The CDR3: CASSKTYRGVGYNEQLF. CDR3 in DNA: TGTGCCAGTAGTAAAACCTACAGGGGCGTAGGGTACAATGAGCAGCTCTTC.